These 14 T cell receptor beta chains originate from one sample sequenced in a study of metastatic and nonmetastatic thyroid tumors. Every patient underwent thyroid surgery untreated. TCRdb reassembled clones from the PCR reads with MiXCR. Found here are about 70,000 clones, less than 20% of them singletons; the top ten hold roughly 12%. Specimen: blood. Every receptor here comes from a female donor with papillary thyroid cancer or a benign thyroid nodule (not recorded which). Some clones in this sample may be carry-over from other donors' samples.

This clone has ten or more counts. The V and J genes are TRBV11-1 and TRBJ2-2, with D hard to call. V was trimmed by 5 bases and J by 5 bases, leaving 18 bases between them. Germline V gene sequence: CDR1 SGHAT, CDR2 FQDESV (reference sequence). The CDR3 is 16 residues long. The CDR3 reads CASSPRTEKLTGELFF. In DNA, the CDR3 is TGTGCCAGCAGCCCGAGGACCGAAAAACTTACCGGGGAGCTGTTTTTT.

Ten or more counts support this clone. The CDR3 spells CASTDRAGELFF. The CDR3, as DNA: TGTGCCAGCACCGACAGGGCCGGGGAGCTGTTTTTT. The chain joins TRBV27 to TRBJ2-2; 7 bases fit TRBD1. V trimming: 7 bases; J trimming: 6 bases; junction bases outside the gene matches: 2. The germline V gene encodes CDR1 MNHEY and CDR2 SMNVEV (reference sequence). The CDR3 is 12 residues long.

CDR3 sequence (DNA): TGTGCCAGCAGGGGAAGATATCCCTCCTACAATGAGCAGTTCTTC. This codes for CASRGRYPSYNEQFF. The genes are TRBV6-1 and TRBJ2-1; D is unclear. From germline, CDR1 is MNHNS and CDR2 SASEGT. With 6 bases removed from V and 0 bases from J, the gap between germline ends came to 12 bases. The CDR3 length is 15 residues.

This clone has a count of ten or more. The chain employs TRBV5-1 and TRBJ2-1; TRBD1 agrees at 8 bases. Trimming took 2 bases from V and 8 from J; bases not matched to a gene: 9. The CDR3 extends over 15 amino acids. CDR1 and CDR2 from the germline V gene are SGHRS and YFSETQ. The CDR3 sequence: CASSFGTGVLDEQFF. The CDR3 nucleotides read TGCGCCAGCAGCTTCGGGACAGGCGTCTTGGATGAGCAGTTCTTC. Filled out from reference TRBV5-1 and TRBJ2-1, the complete variable domain reads KAGVTQTPRYLIKTRGQQVTLSCSPISGHRSVSWYQQTPGQGLQFLFEYFSETQRNKGNFPGRFSGRQFSNSRSEMNVSTLELGDSALYLCASSFGTGVLDEQFFGPGTRLTVL.

This clone was picked up a small number of times. The J gene is TRBJ1-6, the V gene TRBV2, with 8 bases aligning to TRBD1. CDR3 length equals 14 residues. The germline CDR1 and CDR2 sequences are SNHLY and FYNNEI. V lost 7 bases, J lost 4 bases, and 3 bases stayed unmatched. Here the CDR3 DNA reads TGTGCCAGCATGACAGGGGAATATAATTCACCCCTCCACTTT. The encoded protein is CASMTGEYNSPLHF.

This clone was picked up many times. The chain has TRBV30 and TRBJ1-2; D unclear. V lost 3 bases and J 8 bases, leaving 16 bases between the germline ends. This CDR3 has 13 residues. Germline V gene data show CDR1 as GTSNPN and CDR2 as SVGIG (reference sequence). In DNA form, the CDR3 reads TGTGCCTGGAGCGCACAGCCCTTGGGGGGCTACACCTTC. Residues: CAWSAQPLGGYTF.

This clone was seen just once. The V and J genes are TRBV20-1 and TRBJ1-1; 7 bases agree with TRBD1. This CDR3 spans 13 amino acids. V dropped 6 bases and J dropped 0; count of bases not matched to a gene: 4. Germline CDR1 DFQATT, CDR2 SNEGSKA (reference sequence). The CDR3 DNA is TGCAGTGCCAGACAGGGATTGAACACTGAAGCTTTCTTT. It codes for CSARQGLNTEAFF.

This clone was counted at least ten times. This chain uses TRBV9 with TRBJ2-7; D perhaps matches TRBD1 (5 bases). CDR1 and CDR2 (germline): SGDLS, YYNGEE. The CDR3 has 15 amino acids. Trimming cost V 2 bases and J 2 bases, with 14 bases left between them. In DNA, the CDR3 is TGTGCCAGCAGCGTGGGGCTGGGCCTAACCTACGAGCAGTACTTC. Protein: CASSVGLGLTYEQYF.

This clone was seen only a few times. The chain has TRBV6-1 and TRBJ2-7, with a tentative D call TRBD1 (5 bases). Per the germline V gene, CDR1 is MNHNS and CDR2 is SASEGT. The ends were cut back, 4 bases at V and 0 bases at J, with 10 bases in the middle. This CDR3 has 14 residues. CDR3 sequence reads: CASSAAGYSYEQYF. DNA of the CDR3: TGTGCCAGCAGTGCGGCAGGGTACTCCTACGAGCAGTACTTC.

This clone was counted many times. The gene calls are TRBV9 and TRBJ2-3; no clear D gene. The CDR3 has 12 amino acids. V lost 6 bases to trimming and J lost 2 bases, with 7 bases between them. Germline-derived CDR1 and CDR2 are SGDLS and YYNGEE. CDR3 sequence (DNA): TGTGCCAGCATGGACGTCACAGATACGCAGTATTTT. It is translated as CASMDVTDTQYF.

This clone was recorded many times. V gene TRBV6-1 combines with J gene TRBJ2-7; TRBD2 agrees at 7 bases. The germline V gene encodes CDR1 MNHNS and CDR2 SASEGT. Losses at the gene ends were 6 bases for V and 6 bases for J; bases not matched to a gene: 5. This CDR3 has 12 amino acids. CDR3 coding DNA: TGTGCCAGCAGGGCGGGGGAAGTCGAGCAGTACTTC. It translates to CASRAGEVEQYF.

This clone was picked up many times. The V and J genes are TRBV6-5 and TRBJ2-7; no clear D. V lost 0 bases, J lost 2 bases, and 11 bases lay in between. The CDR3 contains 15 residues. Germline lookup yields CDR1 MNHEY and CDR2 SVGAGI. The CDR3 nucleotides read TGTGCCAGCAGTTACTCATCTCAGAGTACCTACGAGCAGTACTTC. This gives the protein CASSYSSQSTYEQYF.

Points on this clone: A much larger clone lies a single base off, so this may be a read error. The genes are TRBV20-1 and TRBJ2-7; D assignment may be TRBD1 or TRBD2 (7 bases each). CDR3 size: 15 residues. Germline CDR1 DFQATT, CDR2 SNEGSKA (reference sequence). CDR3: CSTREGAGRRDEQYF. The CDR3 DNA reads TGCAGTACTAGAGAGGGGGCCGGGAGGAGGGACGAGCAGTACTTC.

The chain carries TRBV30 and TRBJ2-2; D is possibly TRBD1 (5 bases). The V and J ends lost 0 bases and 5 bases respectively, with 10 bases between them. CDR3 length equals 14 residues. Germline V gene data show CDR1 as GTSNPN and CDR2 as SVGIG (reference sequence). The CDR3, as DNA: TGTGCCTGGAGTGTCTGGGGCAGGACCGGGGAGCTGTTTTTT. Its translation: CAWSVWGRTGELFF.